This T cell receptor beta chain originates from a study of OX40 agonist ivuxolimab in advanced cancers. Study information: The treatment was a fully human IgG2 OX40 agonist, ivuxolimab. Overall study results and limits: Individuals who were partial responders at 0.1-3.0 mg/kg had clonal expansion that ranked among the lowest. Low normalized T-cell clonal expansion also characterized some of the nonresponders. Researchers report that CD8+ T cells had, on average, more expanded clones than CD4+.

This CDR3 has 14 residues. Germline assignment: CDR1 SGHDT and CDR2 YYEEEE. V shed 1 base, J shed 4 bases, and the junction held 5 bases outside the gene matches. As regards this clone: Antigen specificity is unknown.

The assay was immunoSEQ multiplex PCR, and TCRdb's table has in-frame clones only and misses some. The repertoire holds roughly 26,000 clones, with roughly 90% as singletons. This receptor was obtained from an adult with an advanced solid tumor such as melanoma, head and neck, liver or kidney cancer. The input for sequencing was CD4+ or CD8+ T cells sorted from blood, taken in a trial of the OX40 agonist ivuxolimab. This chain joins TRBV5-6 and TRBJ2-7; TRBD1 matches 7 bases. The CDR3 nucleotides read TGTGCCAGCAGCTTGTGGGACAGTGTGTACGAGCAGTACTTC. Translating gives CASSLWDSVYEQYF.